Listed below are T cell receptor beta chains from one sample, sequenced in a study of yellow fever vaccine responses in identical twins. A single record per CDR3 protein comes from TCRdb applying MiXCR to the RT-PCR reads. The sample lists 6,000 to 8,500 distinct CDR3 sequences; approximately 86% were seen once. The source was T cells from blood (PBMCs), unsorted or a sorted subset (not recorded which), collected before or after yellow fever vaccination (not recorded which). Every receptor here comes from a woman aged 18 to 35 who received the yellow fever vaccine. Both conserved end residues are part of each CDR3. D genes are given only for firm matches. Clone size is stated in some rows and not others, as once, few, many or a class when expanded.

CDR3nt: TGTGCTAGCAGCTTATCTACAGGGCTACTGCAGCCCCAGCATTTT; CDR3aa: CASSLSTGLLQPQHF; v_gene: TRBV7-6; d_gene: NA; abundance: NA; j_gene: TRBJ1-5
CDR3nt: TGTGCCAGTACCCCACGCTGGGACAAGGTAATCTACGAGCAGTACTTC; CDR3aa: CASTPRWDKVIYEQYF; v_gene: TRBV19; d_gene: NA; abundance: once; j_gene: TRBJ2-7
CDR3nt: TGTGCCAGCAGCGAGAACGGGGATACGCAGTATTTT; CDR3aa: CASSENGDTQYF; v_gene: TRBV7-3; d_gene: NA; abundance: NA; j_gene: TRBJ2-3
CDR3nt: TGCAGCGCACGACAGGAAACTATCTATGGCTACACCTTC; CDR3aa: CSARQETIYGYTF; v_gene: TRBV29-1; d_gene: NA; abundance: NA; j_gene: TRBJ1-2
CDR3nt: TGCGCCAGCAGTCCGGCAAAGCGGGATCAGCCCCAGCATTTT; CDR3aa: CASSPAKRDQPQHF; v_gene: TRBV23-1; d_gene: NA; abundance: NA; j_gene: TRBJ1-5
CDR3nt: TGTGCCAGCTCCCAAGACAGGGGTTCAAACAATGAGCAGTTCTTC; CDR3aa: CASSQDRGSNNEQFF; v_gene: TRBV18; d_gene: TRBD1; abundance: NA; j_gene: TRBJ2-1
CDR3nt: TGTGCCAGCAGCTTAGGTGGCAATGAAGCTTTCTTT; CDR3aa: CASSLGGNEAFF; v_gene: TRBV11-1; d_gene: NA; abundance: NA; j_gene: TRBJ1-1
CDR3nt: TGTGCCAGCAGCTTAGCCCCCGGGTACAATGAGCAGTTCTTC; CDR3aa: CASSLAPGYNEQFF; v_gene: TRBV11-3; d_gene: NA; abundance: NA; j_gene: TRBJ2-1
CDR3nt: TGTGCCAGTACCGAAGGGGAGGAGCAGTACTTC; CDR3aa: CASTEGEEQYF; v_gene: TRBV5-4; d_gene: NA; abundance: NA; j_gene: TRBJ2-7
CDR3nt: TGCAGCGTTGGAACAGATACGCAGTATTTT; CDR3aa: CSVGTDTQYF; v_gene: TRBV29-1; d_gene: NA; abundance: NA; j_gene: TRBJ2-3
CDR3nt: TGTGCCATCCACACGCCGGGATCCGGCGATGAGCAGTTCTTC; CDR3aa: CAIHTPGSGDEQFF; v_gene: TRBV10-3; d_gene: NA; abundance: NA; j_gene: TRBJ2-1
CDR3nt: TGTGCCAGCAGCTCCGGAGGGGAGACCCAGTACTTC; CDR3aa: CASSSGGETQYF; v_gene: TRBV11-2; d_gene: NA; abundance: NA; j_gene: TRBJ2-5
CDR3nt: TGTGCCAGCAGCTTATATTCGTACAATGAGCAGTTCTTC; CDR3aa: CASSLYSYNEQFF; v_gene: TRBV11-2; d_gene: NA; abundance: NA; j_gene: TRBJ2-1
CDR3nt: TGTGCCAGCAGCGGAGGACGACTAGCGGGAGTCCCCTACAATGAGCAGTTCTTC; CDR3aa: CASSGGRLAGVPYNEQFF; v_gene: TRBV9; d_gene: TRBD2; abundance: NA; j_gene: TRBJ2-1
CDR3nt: TGCAGTGCACCTTCGACTAGCTCCAATGAGCAGTTCTTC; CDR3aa: CSAPSTSSNEQFF; v_gene: TRBV20-1; d_gene: TRBD2; abundance: NA; j_gene: TRBJ2-1
CDR3nt: TGTGCCAGCAGTGTGGCAGGGGGCCACAATGAGCAGTTCTTC; CDR3aa: CASSVAGGHNEQFF; v_gene: TRBV2; d_gene: TRBD1; abundance: NA; j_gene: TRBJ2-1
CDR3nt: TGTGCCAGCAGTTTACAGGGGGCGGATACGCAGTATTTT; CDR3aa: CASSLQGADTQYF; v_gene: TRBV7-9; d_gene: TRBD1; abundance: NA; j_gene: TRBJ2-3
CDR3nt: TGTGCCAGCAGTGTAGGGTCGTACAGGGAGGCGGGATGGAACTATGGCTACACCTTC; CDR3aa: CASSVGSYREAGWNYGYTF; v_gene: TRBV12-3/TRBV12-4; d_gene: NA; abundance: few; j_gene: TRBJ1-2
CDR3nt: TGTGCCAGCAGCTGGGGGGGCTATAATTCACCCCTCCACTTT; CDR3aa: CASSWGGYNSPLHF; v_gene: TRBV27; d_gene: NA; abundance: NA; j_gene: TRBJ1-6
CDR3nt: TGTGCCAGCAGTAAACGGACAGGGATGAACACTGAAGCTTTCTTT; CDR3aa: CASSKRTGMNTEAFF; v_gene: TRBV14; d_gene: TRBD1; abundance: NA; j_gene: TRBJ1-1
CDR3nt: TGTGCCAGCAGCCTGACAGACAGGGACTTC; CDR3aa: CASSLTDRDF; v_gene: TRBV7-9; d_gene: TRBD1; abundance: NA; j_gene: TRBJ2-5
CDR3nt: TGTGCCAGCAGCTTAGACCAGCATGAAGCTTTCTTT; CDR3aa: CASSLDQHEAFF; v_gene: TRBV7-9; d_gene: NA; abundance: NA; j_gene: TRBJ1-1